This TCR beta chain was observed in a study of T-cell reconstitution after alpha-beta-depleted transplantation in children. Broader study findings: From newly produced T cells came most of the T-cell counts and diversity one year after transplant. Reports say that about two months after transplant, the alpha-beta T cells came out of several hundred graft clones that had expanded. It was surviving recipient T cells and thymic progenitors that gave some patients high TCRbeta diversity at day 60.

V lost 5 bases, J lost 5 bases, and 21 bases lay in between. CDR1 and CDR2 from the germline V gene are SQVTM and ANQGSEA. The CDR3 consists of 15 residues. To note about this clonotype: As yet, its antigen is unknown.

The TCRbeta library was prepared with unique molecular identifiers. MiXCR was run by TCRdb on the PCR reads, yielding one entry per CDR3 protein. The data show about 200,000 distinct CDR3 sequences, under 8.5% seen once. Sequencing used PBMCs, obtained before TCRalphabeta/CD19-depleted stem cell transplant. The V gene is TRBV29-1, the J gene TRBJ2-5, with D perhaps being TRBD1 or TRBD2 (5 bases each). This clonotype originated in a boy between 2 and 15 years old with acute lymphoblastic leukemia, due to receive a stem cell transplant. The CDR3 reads CSVPSSGVGVETQYF. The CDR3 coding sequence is TGCAGCGTTCCATCGAGCGGAGTGGGGGTGGAGACCCAGTACTTC.